The clone carrying this TCR beta chain was seen many times. Its antigen is unknown. This sample's treatment: around 19 received Ad26.COV2.S at low or high dose, single or two shots; several received placebo; per-sample allocation not given. Sampling was performed 63 days after the first vaccine or placebo injection. Built on an Ad26 vector, the vaccine expressed Wuhan-strain SARS-CoV-2 spike. Measured with immunoSEQ multiplex PCR; TCRdb has only the in-frame clones, and not every one. The sample consists of more than 250,000 clones, more than 75% of them appearing once. The CDR3 runs to 16 residues. With 0 bases removed from V and 3 bases from J, the gap between germline ends came to 15 bases. Germline loops: CDR1 MGHRA, CDR2 YSYEKL. The sample comes from a study of Ad26.COV2.S vaccination and SARS-CoV-2 variants. On the study more broadly: Into the muscle, Ad26.COV2.S was dosed once or twice, 56 days apart. The study's findings and limits: Using TCR breadth and depth analyses may have led to underestimated total T cell responses. After vaccination, substantial breadth of spike-specific CD8+ and CD4+ responses was reported.

The sequences come from peripheral blood, collected in a trial of Ad26.COV2.S vaccine versus placebo. The clonotype originates from a person between 18 and 65 years old who received the Ad26.COV2.S COVID-19 vaccine or a placebo. V usage is TRBV4-1 and J usage is TRBJ2-7, with D hard to call. CDR3 sequence (DNA): TGCGCCAGCAGCCAAGAGTCGGGCTATAATTTCTACGAGCAGTACTTC. It encodes CASSQESGYNFYEQYF.